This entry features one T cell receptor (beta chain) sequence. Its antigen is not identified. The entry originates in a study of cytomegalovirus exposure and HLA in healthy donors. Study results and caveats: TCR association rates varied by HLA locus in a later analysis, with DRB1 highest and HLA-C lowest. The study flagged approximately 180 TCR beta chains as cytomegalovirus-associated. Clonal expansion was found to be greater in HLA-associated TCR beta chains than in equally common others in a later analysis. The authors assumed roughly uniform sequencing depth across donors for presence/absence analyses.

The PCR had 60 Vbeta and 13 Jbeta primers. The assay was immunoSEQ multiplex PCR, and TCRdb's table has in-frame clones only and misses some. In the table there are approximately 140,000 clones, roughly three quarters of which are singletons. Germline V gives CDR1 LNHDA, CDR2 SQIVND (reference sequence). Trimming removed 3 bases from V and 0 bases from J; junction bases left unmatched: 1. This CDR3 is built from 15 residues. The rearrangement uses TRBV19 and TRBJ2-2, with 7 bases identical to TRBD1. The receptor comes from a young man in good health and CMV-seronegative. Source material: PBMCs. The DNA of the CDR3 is TGTGCCAGTAGTATTGGGACAGCGAACACCGGGGAGCTGTTTTTT. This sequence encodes CASSIGTANTGELFF.